These 4 T cell receptor beta chains share one sample of origin, sequenced in a study of metastatic and nonmetastatic thyroid tumors. There were no patients who had received any treatment before thyroid surgery. TCRdb redid the clone calls on the PCR reads using MiXCR. The repertoire holds 15,000 to 20,000 clones, with roughly 22% as singletons. The sample was tumor tissue. The receptors here all came from a male donor with papillary thyroid cancer or a benign thyroid nodule (not recorded which). Some clones in this sample may be carry-over from other donors' samples.

Turning to this clone: At one end the junction does not follow the germline gene, possibly because of a read error. The V and J genes are TRBV5-5 and TRBJ2-1; a possible D gene is TRBD2 (6 bases). Germline CDR1 is SGHKS and CDR2 is YYEKEE (reference sequence). CDR3 length: 15 residues. The chain's CDR3 is CASRLGDSKVNEQFF. The CDR3 coding sequence is TGTGCCAGCCGCTTGGGGGACTCGAAGGTCAATGAGCAGTTCTTC.

This clone turned up a few times. An end of the junction differs from the germline gene, which may be a read error. The V and J genes are TRBV6-9 and TRBJ2-2; the match to TRBD2 covers 10 bases. The CDR3 consists of 14 residues. CDR1 MNHGY and CDR2 SVAAGI come from the germline V gene. CDR3 loop: CASSPWTSGGELFF. The CDR3 nucleotides are TGCGCCAGCAGCCCCTGGACTAGCGGCGGGGAGCTGTTTTTT.

Points on this clone: A read error may produce the germline difference seen at one junction end. The chain has TRBV5-1 and TRBJ1-6; D is perhaps TRBD1 (5 bases). The CDR3 is made up of 14 amino acids. Germline V gives CDR1 SGHRS, CDR2 YFSETQ. The CDR3 spells CACSLDWGDSPLNF. Here the CDR3 DNA reads TGCGCCTGCAGCTTGGACTGGGGCGATTCACCCCTCAACTTT.

The sample holds many counts of this clone. V usage is TRBV4-1 and J usage is TRBJ1-4, with TRBD1 matching 9 bases. Germline trimming cut 3 bases from V and 6 bases from J; bases unmatched to any gene: 2. CDR1 and CDR2 from the germline V gene are MGHRA and YSYEKL. The CDR3 has 14 amino acids. The DNA for the CDR3 is TGCGCCAGCAGCCAGACAGGGGGGGATGAAAAACTGTTTTTT. It is translated as CASSQTGGDEKLFF.